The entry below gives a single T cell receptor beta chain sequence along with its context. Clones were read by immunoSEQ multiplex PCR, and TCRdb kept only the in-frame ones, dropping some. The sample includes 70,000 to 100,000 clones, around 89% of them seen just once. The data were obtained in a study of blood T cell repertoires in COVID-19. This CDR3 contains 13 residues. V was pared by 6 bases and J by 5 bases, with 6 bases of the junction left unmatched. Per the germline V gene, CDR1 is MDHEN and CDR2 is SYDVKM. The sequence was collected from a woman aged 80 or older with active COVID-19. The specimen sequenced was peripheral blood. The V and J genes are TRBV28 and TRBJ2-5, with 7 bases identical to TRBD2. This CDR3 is CASRGRVGETQYF. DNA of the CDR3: TGTGCCAGCAGAGGGAGGGTGGGCGAGACCCAGTACTTC.